These 28 T cell receptor beta chains share one sample of origin, sequenced in a study of cytomegalovirus exposure and HLA in healthy donors. Amplification used 60 Vbeta primers and 13 Jbeta primers. The assay was immunoSEQ multiplex PCR, and TCRdb's table has in-frame clones only and misses some. This table holds 120,000 to 150,000 clones, roughly 79% found once. Sequences were obtained from PBMCs. Every receptor here comes from a woman aged 40-49 years in good health and CMV-seronegative.

The chain employs TRBV28 and TRBJ1-4; 8 nucleotides agree with TRBD1. Germline V gene lookup returns CDR1 MDHEN and CDR2 SYDVKM. V trimming: 5 bases; J trimming: 4 bases; junction bases outside the gene matches: 9. This CDR3 has 16 amino acids. The DNA for the CDR3 is TGTGCCAGCAGTCCCCGGACAGGGTTCTTTAATGAAAAACTGTTTTTT. It yields the protein CASSPRTGFFNEKLFF.

This chain joins TRBV7-3 and TRBJ1-1; tentative D call: TRBD1 (5 bases). V lost 6 bases and J lost 3, with 14 bases in between. The CDR3 runs 14 residues. Germline CDR1 is SGHTA and CDR2 is FQGTGA. CDR3: CASSPGQWDTEAFF. The CDR3, as DNA: TGTGCCAGCAGTCCCGGACAATGGGACACTGAAGCTTTCTTT.

The gene calls are TRBV2 and TRBJ1-1; 10 bases map to TRBD1. V lost 6 bases, J lost 5 bases, and 6 bases stayed unmatched. Looked up from germline, CDR1 is SNHLY and CDR2 is FYNNEI. The CDR3 length is 14 residues. CDR3 sequence: CASRAGTGVTEAFF. The CDR3 coding sequence is TGTGCCAGCAGGGCCGGGACAGGGGTTACTGAAGCTTTCTTT.

The V and J genes are TRBV29-1 and TRBJ2-2, with 11 bases fitting TRBD2. Germline V gives CDR1 SQVTM, CDR2 ANQGSEA. Trimming took 7 bases from V and 3 from J; bases not matched to a gene: 4. The CDR3 loop spans 14 amino acids. The CDR3 sequence: CSASGRYDTGELFF. The CDR3 region has the DNA TGCAGCGCTAGCGGGAGGTACGACACCGGGGAGCTGTTTTTT.

The gene calls are TRBV9 and TRBJ2-2; D possibly corresponds to TRBD1 (6 bases). This CDR3 comprises 14 residues. The germline V gene encodes CDR1 SGDLS and CDR2 YYNGEE. Deletions cut 4 bases from V and 5 bases from J, with 12 bases between. The CDR3 reads CASSFRRGTGELFF. DNA of the CDR3: TGTGCCAGCAGCTTCAGAAGGGGGACCGGGGAGCTGTTTTTT.

The chain carries TRBV11-2 and TRBJ1-6; D remains ambiguous. Between the trimmed V and J ends, which lost 5 bases and 7 bases, there was a span of 9 bases. This CDR3 is built from 13 residues. CDR1 is SGHAT, CDR2 FQNNGV, per germline. CDR3 sequence: CASSPDWNSPLHF. CDR3 DNA sequence: TGTGCCAGCAGCCCCGACTGGAATTCACCCCTCCACTTT.

The V and J genes are TRBV7-2 and TRBJ1-4, with 7 bases lining up with TRBD1. Germline values: CDR1 SGHTA, CDR2 FQGNSA. The CDR3 is made up of 14 amino acids. V lost 5 bases, J lost 8 bases, and 8 bases stayed unmatched. In DNA, the CDR3 is TGTGCCAGCAGCCCACAGGGGATACGGGAAAAACTGTTTTTT. Protein product: CASSPQGIREKLFF.

The J gene is TRBJ2-1, the V gene TRBV2; TRBD2 matches 9 bases. CDR1 SNHLY and CDR2 FYNNEI come from the germline V gene. CDR3 size: 16 residues. The junction had 13 bases not matched to a gene; V was cut back by 6 bases and J by 7 bases. The CDR3 sequence is CASRPGGGRARNEQFF. DNA of the CDR3: TGTGCCAGCAGACCCGGCGGCGGGAGGGCCCGTAATGAGCAGTTCTTC.

The CDR3 sequence is CASSESGRSNYGYTF. The DNA for the CDR3 is TGTGCCAGCAGTGAATCAGGCAGATCTAACTATGGCTACACCTTC. J is TRBJ1-2 and V is TRBV6-1, with D unresolved. Germline V lookup: CDR1 MNHNS, CDR2 SASEGT. The CDR3 covers 15 residues. V was pared by 2 bases and J by 0 bases, with 10 bases between.

In the case of this clone: The junction departs from germline at one end; a sequencing error may be responsible. This sample includes further DNA sequences coding for the same CDR3. The chain uses TRBV27 and TRBJ1-1, with D tentatively TRBD1 (5 bases). This CDR3 has 15 amino acids. Germline loops: CDR1 MNHEY, CDR2 SMNVEV (reference sequence). DNA of the CDR3: TGTGCCAGCAAGCACATCGACAGACAGAACACTGAAGCCTTCTTT. Translated, it gives CASKHIDRQNTEAFF.

The chain combines TRBV9 with TRBJ2-3; TRBD2 matches 9 bases. This CDR3 contains 16 residues. Germline trimming cut 0 bases from V and 5 bases from J; bases unmatched to any gene: 7. Looked up from germline, CDR1 is SGDLS and CDR2 is YYNGEE. CDR3: CASSVGGLAGKDTQYF. CDR3 bases: TGTGCCAGCAGCGTAGGAGGGCTAGCGGGAAAAGATACGCAGTATTTT.

This clone was counted once. The V gene is TRBV19, the J gene TRBJ1-5; no clear D. V was cut by 4 bases and J by 2 bases, with 12 bases left in between. Germline V gene lookup returns CDR1 LNHDA and CDR2 SQIVND (reference sequence). The CDR3 is 15 residues long. CDR3 nucleotides: TGTGCCAGTAGTACACGGGGTATCGGCAATCAGCCCCAGCATTTT. Its translation: CASSTRGIGNQPQHF.

The V call is TRBV11-1, the J call TRBJ2-5; tentatively, D is TRBD1 (5 bases). Per the germline V gene, CDR1 is SGHAT and CDR2 is FQDESV (reference sequence). This CDR3 spans 19 amino acids. Trimming took off 5 bases at V and 3 bases at J, with 28 bases between the two ends. CDR3 nucleotide sequence: TGTGCCAGCAGCCACCACCCCCGCGACAGTGAGTGGGTCGAAGAGACCCAGTACTTC. Translating it yields CASSHHPRDSEWVEETQYF. Full variable domain (outside the CDR3, taken from reference TRBV11-1 and TRBJ2-5): EAEVAQSPRYKITEKSQAVAFWCDPISGHATLYWYRQILGQGPELLVQFQDESVVDDSQLPKDRFSAERLKGVDSTLKIQPAELGDSAMYLCASSHHPRDSEWVEETQYFGPGTRLLVL.

The chain carries TRBV7-9 and TRBJ2-6; D not resolved. V lost 1 base and J lost 2, with 12 bases in between. Germline V gives CDR1 SEHNR, CDR2 FQNEAQ (reference sequence). The CDR3 totals 17 residues. The CDR3 protein is CASSLEMYSAGANVLTF. DNA of the CDR3: TGTGCCAGCAGCTTAGAAATGTATTCGGCTGGGGCCAACGTCCTGACTTTC.

The chain employs TRBV4-3 and TRBJ1-6; D is possibly TRBD1 (5 bases). The CDR3 sequence is 18 residues long. Germline-derived CDR1 and CDR2 are LGHNA and YSLEER. V was cut by 3 bases and J by 5 bases, with 20 bases left in between. This chain's CDR3 is CASSQGIGREFHNSPLHF. As DNA, the CDR3 is TGCGCCAGCAGCCAGGGGATAGGCAGGGAATTTCATAATTCACCCCTCCACTTT.

The chain is built from TRBV6-5 and TRBJ2-1, with unresolved D. CDR1 is MNHEY, CDR2 SVGAGI, per germline. This CDR3 region has 15 residues. V dropped 0 bases and J dropped 3 bases, with 9 bases sitting between them. The DNA for the CDR3 is TGTGCCAGCAGTTACTCAGCAACGAACTACAATGAGCAGTTCTTC. Translating it yields CASSYSATNYNEQFF.

This rearrangement joins TRBV28 to TRBJ2-1, with 9 positions matching TRBD1. CDR1 and CDR2 (germline): MDHEN, SYDVKM. The ends lost 3 bases at V and 7 bases at J; junction bases unmatched: 4. This CDR3 is 14 amino acids long. The CDR3, as DNA: TGTGCCAGCAGTTTTCGGGACAGGGTTAATGAGCAGTTCTTC. Its protein product is CASSFRDRVNEQFF.

This clone appeared a few times. The chain has TRBV10-3 and TRBJ2-2; D perhaps matches TRBD2 (6 bases). The CDR3 totals 14 residues. Germline loops: CDR1 ENHRY, CDR2 SYGVKD. Trimming shortened V by 8 bases and J by 0 bases, and 10 bases separated the two germline ends. The CDR3, as DNA: TGTGCCATCGTGGCGGGATCGAACACCGGGGAGCTGTTTTTT. Protein sequence: CAIVAGSNTGELFF.

The J gene is TRBJ1-5, the V gene TRBV5-6; D is unresolved. V dropped 0 bases and J dropped 4 bases, with 8 bases sitting between them. Germline values: CDR1 SGHDT, CDR2 YYEEEE. This CDR3 is built from 14 residues. The CDR3 protein is CASSLAWRNQPQHF. CDR3 DNA: TGTGCCAGCAGCTTGGCCTGGAGAAATCAGCCCCAGCATTTT.

V is TRBV5-1 and J is TRBJ2-5; D perhaps matches TRBD1 (5 bases). Trimming stripped 4 bases from V and 2 bases from J, with 9 bases between. This CDR3 comprises 13 residues. Germline values: CDR1 SGHRS, CDR2 YFSETQ. CDR3 in amino acids: CASSGRVQETQYF. The DNA of the CDR3 is TGCGCCAGCAGCGGCAGGGTTCAAGAGACCCAGTACTTC.

This clone was observed a single time. V is TRBV27 and J is TRBJ2-7; TRBD2 matches 8 bases. Germline-derived CDR1 and CDR2 are MNHEY and SMNVEV (reference sequence). V shed 4 bases and J 0 bases; nucleotides not matched to a gene: 5. The CDR3 is 15 amino acids. The CDR3 DNA reads as TGTGCCAGCAGTTACCGGGGGGGCGGCTCCTACGAGCAGTACTTC. This sequence encodes CASSYRGGGSYEQYF.

The chain is built from TRBV6-5 and TRBJ1-6, with D unclear. Germline CDR1 reads MNHEY; CDR2 reads SVGAGI. This CDR3 is 13 amino acids long. The V end lost 2 bases, the J end lost 9 bases, and 8 bases lay between the germline ends. The CDR3 reads CASSYDSVSPLHF. The DNA for the CDR3 is TGTGCCAGCAGTTACGACTCAGTTTCACCCCTCCACTTT.

This chain links TRBV6-5 with TRBJ2-1; 8 bases agree with TRBD1. The CDR3 is 15 amino acids. The junction had 11 bases not matched to a gene; V was cut back by 5 bases and J by 8 bases. Germline values: CDR1 MNHEY, CDR2 SVGAGI. The CDR3 sequence is CASSPMDRVFDEQFF. CDR3 coding DNA: TGTGCCAGCAGTCCGATGGACAGGGTTTTCGATGAGCAGTTCTTC.

This clone was picked up one time. The chain recombines TRBV19 with TRBJ2-1; TRBD2 aligns across 7 bases. The CDR3 runs 15 residues. The V gene's germline CDR1 is LNHDA and CDR2 SQIVND (reference sequence). J was trimmed by 6 bases and V by 4 bases; bases with no gene match: 9. The CDR3 here is CASSTLGGSFNEQFF. As DNA, the CDR3 is TGTGCCAGTAGTACACTGGGCGGGAGCTTCAATGAGCAGTTCTTC.

CDR3 protein: CSVGSVSTSSYNEQFF. DNA of the CDR3: TGCAGCGTTGGGAGCGTATCCACGAGCTCCTACAATGAGCAGTTCTTC. This rearrangement joins TRBV29-1 to TRBJ2-1; D remains ambiguous. Germline assignment: CDR1 SQVTM and CDR2 ANQGSEA. V lost 4 bases to trimming and J lost 0 bases, with 16 bases between them. This CDR3 is 16 amino acids long.

This clone was detected only a few times. V gene TRBV7-3 combines with J gene TRBJ1-2, with 11 bases that match TRBD1. With 6 bases clipped from V and 8 bases from J, the junction kept 14 bases outside the gene matches. This CDR3 has 16 amino acids. CDR1 SGHTA and CDR2 FQGTGA come from the germline V gene. As DNA, the CDR3 is TGTGCCAGCAGTTTGAATTCGGGACAGGGGGTCGCGGGCTACACCTTC. Translated, it gives CASSLNSGQGVAGYTF. Variable domain in full (rest from reference TRBV7-3 and TRBJ1-2): GAGVSQTPSNKVTEKGKYVELRCDPISGHTALYWYRQSLGQGPEFLIYFQGTGAADDSGLPNDRFFAVRPEGSVSTLKIQRTERGDSAVYLCASSLNSGQGVAGYTFGSGTRLTVV.

This clone was seen a few times. The chain joins TRBV4-3 to TRBJ1-2; D ambiguous. The V end lost 0 bases, the J end lost 9 bases, and 17 bases lay between the germline ends. Per the germline V gene, CDR1 is LGHNA and CDR2 is YSLEER. This CDR3 is 15 amino acids long. In DNA, the CDR3 is TGCGCCAGCAGCCAAGATGGTCGGGGAGGAACGAGCTACACCTTC. Encoded protein: CASSQDGRGGTSYTF.

CDR3 loop: CASSLTGSQETQYF. In DNA, the CDR3 is TGTGCCAGCAGCCTGACAGGGAGCCAAGAGACCCAGTACTTC. This chain links TRBV7-9 with TRBJ2-5; 7 bases agree with TRBD1. The length of the CDR3 is 14 residues. Germline CDR1 is SEHNR and CDR2 is FQNEAQ (reference sequence). Trimming removed 5 bases from V and 1 base from J; junction bases left unmatched: 4.